A selection of T cell receptor beta chains follows, all from one sample in a study of T cell responses to AZD1222 COVID-19 vaccine. Using immunoSEQ multiplex PCR, the repertoire was profiled, and TCRdb retains in-frame clones only, with some absent. The sample carries approximately 120,000 clones, roughly nine tenths recorded once. The sequencing here drew on peripheral blood, taken on day 0 of AZD1222 vaccination. These receptors were collected from an adult in good health. The CDR3 runs from the conserved cysteine through the conserved F or W. A D gene is named only where the DNA matches it firmly. Some rows mark clone size as missing; the rest say once, few, many or name a class of expanded clone.

V	D	length	J	size	CDR3	DNA
TRBV4-2	-	14	TRBJ1-2	-	CASSQARDYYGYTF	TGTGCCAGCAGCCAGGCCCGGGACTATTATGGCTACACCTTC
TRBV9	-	14	TRBJ2-3	-	CASSFSRGTDTQYF	TGTGCCAGCAGCTTTTCAAGGGGCACAGATACGCAGTATTTT
TRBV27	TRBD1	16	TRBJ2-7	-	CASSLGRPGQGPEQYF	TGTGCCAGCAGTTTAGGGAGACCGGGACAGGGCCCCGAGCAGTACTTC
TRBV7-2	-	13	TRBJ2-7	-	CASSFGRKIEQYF	TGTGCCAGCAGCTTCGGCAGGAAAATCGAGCAGTACTTC
TRBV6-2/TRBV6-3	-	15	TRBJ2-1	-	CASSYGGPGGHEQFF	TGTGCCAGCAGTTACGGGGGACCCGGTGGTCATGAGCAGTTCTTC
TRBV18	TRBD1	17	TRBJ2-3	few	CASSPNPGTGGGDTQYF	TGTGCCAGCTCACCGAATCCCGGGACAGGGGGCGGAGATACGCAGTATTTT
TRBV2	TRBD2	14	TRBJ2-2	once	CASMAGGNTGELFF	TGTGCCAGCATGGCGGGGGGGAACACCGGGGAGCTGTTTTTT
TRBV30	TRBD2	15	TRBJ2-7	-	CAWRSAGGVPYEQYF	TGTGCCTGGAGATCCGCGGGGGGGGTGCCCTACGAGCAGTACTTC
TRBV18	-	15	TRBJ1-2	-	CASSLRDADFYGYTF	TGTGCCAGCTCACTCCGCGATGCTGACTTCTATGGCTACACCTTC
TRBV19	TRBD1	15	TRBJ2-7	-	CASSLTDRSSYEQYF	TGTGCCAGTAGTCTGACGGACAGGAGCTCCTACGAGCAGTACTTC
TRBV6-5	-	14	TRBJ1-1	-	CATREGYLNTEAFF	TGTGCCACTCGCGAGGGGTACCTGAACACTGAAGCTTTCTTT
TRBV5-8	-	14	TRBJ1-4	-	CASSLGLGGEKLFF	TGTGCCAGCAGCTTGGGACTAGGAGGTGAAAAACTGTTTTTT
TRBV10-3	-	15	TRBJ2-7	-	CAISEIVAHSYEQYF	TGTGCCATCAGTGAGATAGTAGCCCACTCCTACGAGCAGTACTTC
TRBV6-5	TRBD2	15	TRBJ2-5	-	CASALVAGEEETQYF	TGTGCCAGCGCCCTAGTAGCGGGAGAGGAGGAGACCCAGTACTTC
TRBV10-3	-	15	TRBJ1-1	-	CAISESAGRATEAFF	TGTGCCATCAGTGAGTCGGCAGGGAGGGCGACTGAAGCTTTCTTT
TRBV4-1	TRBD2	16	TRBJ2-2	few	CASRGGTGPNTGELFF	TGCGCCAGCCGGGGGGGTACAGGACCGAACACCGGGGAGCTGTTTTTT
TRBV18	TRBD1	18	TRBJ2-3	-	CASSRSSGGRGASDTQYF	TGTGCCAGCTCACGATCCTCAGGGGGCCGCGGGGCCTCAGATACGCAGTATTTT
TRBV5-1	-	14	TRBJ2-7	-	CASSLAADTYEQYF	TGCGCCAGCAGCTTGGCGGCCGACACCTACGAGCAGTACTTC
TRBV24-1	-	13	TRBJ1-1	-	CATSGRDVTEAFF	TGTGCCACCAGTGGCAGGGACGTGACTGAAGCTTTCTTT
TRBV9	TRBD2	16	TRBJ2-1	-	CASSFSRTSGRNEQFF	TGTGCCAGCAGCTTTTCCCGGACTAGCGGGAGAAATGAGCAGTTCTTC
TRBV28	-	15	TRBJ1-1	few	CASSLPTRQVTEAFF	TGTGCCAGCAGTTTACCGACACGACAGGTCACTGAAGCTTTCTTT
TRBV28	-	13	TRBJ2-1	-	CASSFVSGGEQFF	TGTGCCAGCAGTTTTGTCTCGGGTGGTGAGCAGTTCTTC
TRBV12-3/TRBV12-4	-	13	TRBJ1-2	-	CASSPRQNYGYTF	TGTGCCAGCAGCCCGAGACAGAACTATGGCTACACCTTC
TRBV28	-	13	TRBJ2-7	once	CASSLFLAGEQYF	TGTGCCAGCAGTTTATTCTTGGCGGGAGAGCAGTACTTC
TRBV28	TRBD1	14	TRBJ2-7	-	CASSSSGTGYEQYF	TGTGCCAGCAGTTCCTCCGGGACAGGATACGAGCAGTACTTC
TRBV11-3	-	13	TRBJ2-1	-	CASSPWDLGEQFF	TGTGCCAGCAGCCCCTGGGACCTAGGTGAGCAGTTCTTC
TRBV18	-	14	TRBJ2-7	-	CASSPGTDTYEQYF	TGTGCCAGCTCACCCGGGACGGACACCTACGAGCAGTACTTC
TRBV19	-	17	TRBJ1-1	-	CASSIDLQGGAPTEAFF	TGTGCCAGTAGTATAGATTTGCAGGGCGGGGCGCCCACTGAAGCTTTCTTT
TRBV27	-	15	TRBJ1-2	-	CASSLRAEPIYGYTF	TGTGCCAGCAGTTTACGGGCAGAGCCTATCTATGGCTACACCTTC
TRBV28	TRBD1	16	TRBJ1-5	-	CASKPPGQLQNQPQHF	TGTGCCAGCAAACCCCCGGGACAGCTTCAAAATCAGCCCCAGCATTTT
TRBV14	-	13	TRBJ1-1	-	CASSRQPNTEAFF	TGTGCCAGCAGCCGACAGCCGAACACTGAAGCTTTCTTT
TRBV6-4	-	16	TRBJ2-1	medium-sized	CASSDSGGVTYNEQFF	TGTGCCAGCAGTGACTCGGGGGGAGTAACCTACAATGAGCAGTTCTTC
TRBV18	-	17	TRBJ1-5	-	CASSPSKLESPQGFQHF	TGTGCCAGCTCACCGTCGAAGTTAGAAAGCCCCCAGGGATTCCAGCATTTT
TRBV7-8	-	14	TRBJ1-5	-	CASSRTGYNQPQHF	TGTGCCAGCAGCCGAACAGGATACAATCAGCCCCAGCATTTT
TRBV2	-	14	TRBJ1-1	-	CASSERQGDTEAFF	TGTGCCAGCAGTGAAAGGCAGGGAGACACTGAAGCTTTCTTT
TRBV6-1	-	17	TRBJ2-7	-	CASSDQGAHARSYEQYF	TGTGCCAGCAGTGACCAAGGGGCCCACGCCCGATCCTACGAGCAGTACTTC
TRBV2	-	15	TRBJ1-4	-	CASSAPFSRAEKLFF	TGTGCCAGCAGTGCGCCTTTCTCCCGGGCTGAAAAACTGTTTTTT
TRBV5-4	-	14	TRBJ1-2	-	CASSRQVANYGYTF	TGTGCCAGCAGCAGACAGGTGGCTAACTATGGCTACACCTTC
TRBV25-1	-	10	TRBJ1-1	-	CASRGTEAFF	TGTGCCAGCAGAGGGACTGAAGCTTTCTTT
TRBV27	TRBD1	17	TRBJ2-7	-	CASSLHRGIRNSYEQYF	TGTGCCAGCAGTTTACACAGGGGGATTAGAAACTCCTACGAGCAGTACTTC
TRBV4-1	TRBD1	16	TRBJ2-2	-	CASSQVRTGNTGELFF	TGCGCCAGCAGCCAAGTCCGGACAGGGAACACCGGGGAGCTGTTTTTT
TRBV9	-	14	TRBJ2-3	-	CASSRGKNIDTQYF	TGTGCCAGCAGTAGGGGGAAAAACATAGATACGCAGTATTTT
TRBV9	-	13	TRBJ2-2	-	CASSVEGAGELFF	TGTGCCAGCAGCGTAGAGGGTGCCGGGGAGCTGTTTTTT
TRBV9	-	14	TRBJ1-6	-	CASSATVVGSPLHF	TGTGCCAGCAGCGCGACCGTGGTAGGATCACCCCTCCACTTT
TRBV18	TRBD1	13	TRBJ1-2	-	CASSQGEFGGYTF	TGTGCCAGCTCCCAGGGGGAATTTGGTGGCTACACCTTC